One and the same sample provided the 25 T cell receptor beta chains below, sequenced in a study of blood T cell repertoires in COVID-19. Profiling relied on immunoSEQ multiplex PCR, and the TCRdb table lists in-frame clones only, not all of them. The sample holds around 110,000 clones, roughly 77% seen once. The sequenced material came from peripheral blood. The source of these receptors is a man aged 60 to 69 with active or convalescent COVID-19.

To note about this clone: At one end, the junction sequence differs from germline, possibly due to a read error. The chain joins TRBV2 to TRBJ2-2; possible D gene TRBD2, 5 bases. This CDR3 contains 16 residues. The germline gives CDR1 SNHLY, CDR2 FYNNEI. The CDR3 spells CASTRSGSRNSGELFF. The CDR3 nucleotides are TGTGCCAGCACCCGCAGTGGGAGTAGGAACTCCGGGGAGCTGTTTTTT.

This clone was observed a single time. The CDR3 sequence: CASSVGTGVENIQYF. DNA for the CDR3: TGTGCCAGCAGCGTCGGGACAGGGGTGGAAAACATTCAGTACTTC. The genes are TRBV5-8 and TRBJ2-4, with 10 nucleotides matching TRBD1. Germline assignment: CDR1 SGHTS and CDR2 YDEGEE. Trimming took 4 bases from V and 5 from J; bases not matched to a gene: 6. CDR3 length: 15 amino acids.

The chain joins TRBV3-1 (or the pseudogene TRBV3-2) to TRBJ2-7; tentatively, D is TRBD1 (6 bases). The CDR3 has 17 residues. The V end lost 5 bases, the J end lost 4 bases, and 24 bases lay between the germline ends. Germline CDR1 LGHDT, CDR2 YNNKEL (reference sequence). CDR3 loop: CASSCQKIPGTYYEQYF. CDR3 nucleotides: TGTGCCAGCAGCTGTCAAAAGATTCCCGGGACATATTACGAGCAGTACTTC.

This sequence joins TRBV5-1 and TRBJ2-1; TRBD2 aligns across 12 bases. The CDR3 length is 14 residues. V gave up 4 bases and J gave up 5 bases; unmatched junction bases: 1. Germline V gives CDR1 SGHRS, CDR2 YFSETQ. The CDR3 DNA is TGCGCCAGCAGCCGACTAGCGGGAGACAATGAGCAGTTCTTC. Encoded protein: CASSRLAGDNEQFF.

The V and J genes are TRBV5-1 and TRBJ2-7, with D unresolved. Trimming cost V 0 bases and J 5 bases, with 15 bases left between them. This CDR3 spans 15 amino acids. CDR1 is SGHRS, CDR2 YFSETQ, per germline. The CDR3 DNA follows: TGCGCCAGCAGCTTGGAGAGTAATCGGGTGGACGAGCAGTACTTC. Amino acids: CASSLESNRVDEQYF.

This clone turned up a few times. CDR3 loop: CASSLGSGNYGYTF. CDR3 nucleotide sequence: TGTGCCAGCAGCTTAGGGTCAGGAAACTATGGCTACACCTTC. This chain connects TRBV7-8 to TRBJ1-2; no clear D. This CDR3 region has 14 residues. Per the germline V gene, CDR1 is SGHVS and CDR2 is FQNEAQ. The ends were cut back, 1 base at V and 2 bases at J, with 8 bases in the middle.

The J gene is TRBJ1-5, the V gene TRBV9; maybe TRBD1 (6 bases). V was trimmed by 4 bases and J by 11 bases, leaving 16 bases between them. This CDR3 region has 13 residues. The germline CDR1 and CDR2 sequences are SGDLS and YYNGEE. The CDR3 spells CASSPSLQGAQHF. For the CDR3, the DNA is TGTGCCAGCAGCCCCTCCCTACAGGGCGCCCAGCATTTT.

The chain couples TRBV5-1 to TRBJ2-7, with 8 bases aligning to TRBD1. Trimming at V came to 2 bases and at J to 7 bases, leaving 8 bases not matched to a gene. There are 14 residues in the CDR3. Germline CDR1 SGHRS, CDR2 YFSETQ. CDR3 sequence: CASSFTGQGREQYF. CDR3 nucleotides: TGCGCCAGCAGCTTCACCGGACAGGGCCGGGAGCAGTACTTC.

V and J are TRBV21-1 and TRBJ1-5; the table's D gene call, TRBD1, was not cross checked with the DNA. TRBV21-1 is flagged as a pseudogene. CDR3 length: 19 residues. CDR3 nucleotides: TGTGCCAGCAGCGGTCCGGGACAGGGGGCGAAACGTTTAGGACAGCCCCAGCATTTT. This encodes CASSGPGQGAKRLGQPQHF.

The chain is built from TRBV3-1 (or the pseudogene TRBV3-2) and TRBJ2-6; the D is unclear. Germline CDR1 is LGHDT and CDR2 is YNNKEL (reference sequence). CDR3 length: 13 amino acids. V lost 5 bases and J lost 3, with 5 bases in between. The DNA for the CDR3 is TGTGCCAGCAGCTCCAGTGGGGCCAACGTCCTGACTTTC. Protein: CASSSSGANVLTF.

The gene calls are TRBV2 and TRBJ1-6; possible D gene TRBD1, 6 bases. The V and J ends lost 9 bases and 5 bases respectively, with 11 bases between them. The CDR3 is 13 amino acids. Germline V lookup: CDR1 SNHLY, CDR2 FYNNEI. The CDR3 is CASPTGNNSPLHF. The CDR3 DNA follows: TGTGCCAGTCCGACAGGAAATAATTCACCCCTCCACTTT.

The chain combines TRBV30 with TRBJ2-1; weak D call: TRBD1 (5 bases). CDR1 and CDR2 (germline): GTSNPN, SVGIG (reference sequence). This CDR3 has 11 residues. Trimming removed 5 bases from V and 9 bases from J, with 11 bases in between. CDR3 residues: CAWASGAEQFF. Here the CDR3 DNA reads TGTGCCTGGGCCTCTGGGGCTGAGCAGTTCTTC. Drawing the rest from reference TRBV30 and TRBJ2-1, the complete variable domain is SQTIHQWPATLVQPVGSPLSLECTVEGTSNPNLYWYRQAAGRGLQLLFYSVGIGQISSEVPQNLSASRPQDRQFILSSKKLLLSDSGFYLCAWASGAEQFFGPGTRLTVL.

The chain employs TRBV27 and TRBJ2-7, with TRBD2 identical over 9 bases. The V gene end was trimmed by 2 bases and the J gene end by 1 base; junction bases not matched to a gene: 6. From germline, CDR1 is MNHEY and CDR2 SMNVEV (reference sequence). The CDR3 loop spans 16 amino acids. As DNA, the CDR3 is TGTGCCAGCAGTTTAGGTAGCGGGAGAGGATCCTACGAGCAGTACTTC. Protein: CASSLGSGRGSYEQYF.

The CDR3 sequence: CASSEQALSTQYF. The CDR3 coding sequence is TGCGCCAGCAGTGAGCAGGCACTTTCGACCCAGTACTTC. This chain uses TRBV10-2 with TRBJ2-5, with no clear D. Trimming removed 2 bases at V and 7 bases at J, with 11 bases between. CDR1 and CDR2 (germline): WSHSY, SAAADI. The CDR3 consists of 13 residues.

As DNA, the CDR3 is TGTGCCAGCATCGCGACTCACACAGATACGCAGTATTTT. Its translation is CASIATHTDTQYF. The V gene is TRBV2, the J gene TRBJ2-3; D remains ambiguous. The germline CDR1 and CDR2 sequences are SNHLY and FYNNEI. Trimming removed 7 bases from V and 2 bases from J, with 10 bases in between. The CDR3 extends over 13 amino acids.

This clone was seen once. The V gene is TRBV27, the J gene TRBJ1-5; D might be TRBD1 (5 bases). V was shortened by 0 bases and J by 1 base, with 7 bases between the two germline ends. Germline V gives CDR1 MNHEY, CDR2 SMNVEV (reference sequence). The CDR3 runs to 15 residues. The CDR3 region is CASSLSWTSNQPQHF. CDR3 DNA sequence: TGTGCCAGCAGTTTATCTTGGACAAGCAATCAGCCCCAGCATTTT.

This chain connects TRBV11-1 to TRBJ1-5; 7 nucleotides match TRBD1. V shed 5 bases, J shed 7 bases, and the junction held 5 bases outside the gene matches. In germline, CDR1 is SGHAT, CDR2 FQDESV (reference sequence). The CDR3 has 13 residues. The CDR3 region has the DNA TGTGCCAGCAGCCTGGACAGGCAACAGCCCCAGCATTTT. Protein sequence: CASSLDRQQPQHF.

This chain links TRBV12-3 or TRBV12-4 with TRBJ1-2; the D gene is possibly TRBD1 (6 bases). This CDR3 region has 12 residues. Trimming took off 5 bases at V and 2 bases at J, with 6 bases between the two ends. CDR3 bases: TGTGCCAGCAGTGGACAGAACTATGGCTACACCTTC. Amino acid sequence: CASSGQNYGYTF.

The chain couples TRBV28 to TRBJ2-5; D gene ambiguous. Looked up from germline, CDR1 is MDHEN and CDR2 is SYDVKM. Trimming shortened V by 5 bases and J by 5 bases, and 15 bases separated the two germline ends. This CDR3 contains 14 residues. CDR3 DNA sequence: TGTGCCAGCAGTCCCGGTGGCCTCGGGGAGACCCAGTACTTC. Translating gives CASSPGGLGETQYF.

The gene calls are TRBV18 and TRBJ1-1; 7 positions match TRBD1. The germline V gene encodes CDR1 KGHSH and CDR2 LQKENI. The CDR3 contains 15 residues. The V gene end was trimmed by 3 bases and the J gene end by 0 bases; junction bases not matched to a gene: 4. Here the CDR3 DNA reads TGTGCCAGCTCACCTCTACAGGGGATGAACACTGAAGCTTTCTTT. Protein: CASSPLQGMNTEAFF. Together with reference TRBV18 and TRBJ1-1, the CDR3 gives the full variable domain: NAGVMQNPRHLVRRRGQEARLRCSPMKGHSHVYWYRQLPEEGLKFMVYLQKENIIDESGMPKERFSAEFPKEGPSILRIQQVVRGDSAAYFCASSPLQGMNTEAFFGQGTRLTVV.

This rearrangement joins TRBV7-2 to TRBJ1-6; 10 nucleotides agree with TRBD1. CDR1 and CDR2 (germline): SGHTA, FQGNSA. Trimming at V came to 5 bases and at J to 5 bases, leaving 3 bases not matched to a gene. The CDR3 consists of 15 residues. CDR3 protein: CASSMGQGHNSPLHF. The CDR3 DNA sequence: TGTGCCAGCAGCATGGGACAGGGGCATAATTCACCCCTCCACTTT.

A single count supports this clone. This chain uses TRBV9 with TRBJ2-7, with TRBD2 matching 10 bases. The V segment lost 2 bases and the J segment 0 bases; nucleotides outside the gene matches: 8. From germline, CDR1 is SGDLS and CDR2 YYNGEE. CDR3 size: 17 residues. CDR3 residues: CASSVSPGLASSYEQYF. The CDR3 coding sequence is TGTGCCAGCAGCGTTTCCCCGGGACTAGCGTCCTCCTACGAGCAGTACTTC.

The genes are TRBV18 and TRBJ2-6, with D perhaps TRBD1 (6 bases). This CDR3 comprises 14 residues. In germline, CDR1 is KGHSH, CDR2 LQKENI. V gave up 6 bases and J gave up 13 bases, with 19 bases separating them. The CDR3 loop reads CASSLDGGIYVLTF. In DNA form, the CDR3 reads TGTGCCAGCTCCCTGGATGGGGGCATATATGTCCTGACTTTC.

The CDR3 reads CASSLAAAGAYEQYF. Here the CDR3 DNA reads TGTGCCAGCAGTTTAGCTGCAGCAGGCGCCTACGAGCAGTACTTC. The chain combines TRBV28 with TRBJ2-7; D gene ambiguous. The CDR3 loop spans 15 amino acids. V was clipped by 2 bases and J by 2 bases, with 13 bases between them. Germline V gene sequence: CDR1 MDHEN, CDR2 SYDVKM.

The rearrangement uses TRBV7-2 and TRBJ2-3, with D possibly being TRBD2 (6 bases). CDR3 length: 14 residues. The germline gives CDR1 SGHTA, CDR2 FQGNSA. Trimming removed 8 bases at V and 0 bases at J, with 12 bases between. The CDR3 DNA is TGTGCCAGCCTACAGGACTATAGCACAGATACGCAGTATTTT. Its translation is CASLQDYSTDTQYF.